This T cell receptor (beta chain) was recovered during a study of blood T cell repertoires in COVID-19 (dated by TCRdb to 2019 to 2021). As for the study more broadly: Samples covering the acute and convalescent phases of COVID-19 were provided by collaborators in the United States, Italy and Spain. Deeply sampled blood TCRbeta repertoires from subjects exposed to, actively infected with, or recovered from COVID-19 were included in the dataset. The repertoires were made available in a free public database intended to serve as a resource for research on the immune response to SARS-CoV-2. The sample metadata nearly always contained a de-identified subject ID, COVID-19 status, age in years and sex. The material from the prospective study consisted of cDNA or gDNA derived from T cells, B-cell-depleted T cells, or PBMCs. Where HLA class I and class II types were available, the types were taken from metadata supplied by the sample provider, not from assay-based typing. The samples were drawn from two sources: the first 160 participants of the ongoing ImmuneRACE study, and 1,000 to 1,500 subjects contributed by 6 global collaborators.

Each collaborating institution followed its own protocols to collect whole blood in K2EDTA tubes. For TCRbeta analysis, collaborator samples were shipped as frozen whole blood, as isolated PBMCs, or as DNA extracted from either sample type. TCRbeta CDR3 regions were amplified from genomic DNA by means of the immunoSEQ Assay, a bias-controlled multiplex PCR. The paper's processing steps were these. Within the assay, amplification of reference gene primers was used to estimate how many nucleated cells each sample contained. To quantify the absolute abundance of each unique TCRbeta CDR3 rearrangement, sequence reads were collapsed and filtered. Productive Simpson clonality was computed per sample as the square root of Simpson's diversity index over productive rearrangements. Imported from immuneACCESS, the table was reduced by TCRdb to in-frame sequences with V and J called. These copies leave out some clones; in studies compared against another copy, an unresolved V gene accounts for under half, and the cause of the remainder is not known. V and J calls plus clone size are reproduced from that table; the DNA served to infer D and trimming. For this sample the table gives around 170,000 clones, of which about 88% were detected only once. Roughly 2.9% of the sample comes from the top ten.

Overall study outcomes, separate from this receptor: The quantity of clinical and demographic metadata differed by source and by participant and was supplied without curation.

CDR1 and CDR2 are read off the germline V gene as SGHNT and YENEEA. The CDR3 contains 15 residues, cysteine and phenylalanine counted. The CDR3 DNA has 45 bases and is translated from base 1. V trim: 1 base; J trim: 8 bases; unmatched bases: 7. As for this clone: Its antigen is currently not known. The record has no base qualities; no much larger clone is one base away.

The sequencing input was peripheral blood. The receptor comes from a woman aged 25-40 years with active or convalescent COVID-19. This chain is built from TRBV11-3 and TRBJ2-1, with 8 bases matching TRBD1. The CDR3 is CASSLVGQGGDEQFF. The DNA is TGTGCCAGCAGCTTAGTAGGACAGGGAGGCGATGAGCAGTTCTTC.